These 22 T cell receptor beta chains came from one sample sequenced in a study of blood T cells in healthy people across ages. It was with a sample-barcoded 5' primer and a J-beta primer mix that a second PCR of about 7 to 12 cycles was run. TCRdb re-called the 5' RACE reads through MiXCR, storing one row per CDR3 protein. The repertoire holds over a million distinct CDR3 sequences, with approximately 42% as singletons. The sequenced sample was blood. The receptors were gathered from a young woman in good health.

The chain combines TRBV20-1 with TRBJ2-1, with D unresolved. Germline V gene lookup returns CDR1 DFQATT and CDR2 SNEGSKA (reference sequence). The CDR3 runs 14 residues. CDR3 nucleotide sequence: TGCACCTACCCCAATATTAGCTCCTACAATGAGCAGTTCTTC. Translation: CTYPNISSYNEQFF.

The V gene is TRBV14, the J gene TRBJ2-5, with D possibly TRBD2 on 6 matching bases. Trimming took 4 bases from V and 5 from J, leaving 17 bases between them. Germline lookup yields CDR1 SGHDN and CDR2 FVKESK. This CDR3 has 15 residues. CDR3 coding DNA: TGTGCCAGCAGCCCGTTAGGACTAATATGGGAGACCCAGTACTTC. Protein: CASSPLGLIWETQYF.

This clonotype was observed a handful of times. This rearrangement joins TRBV25-1 to TRBJ1-2, with 9 nucleotides matching TRBD1. The ends lost 5 bases at V and 6 bases at J; junction bases unmatched: 16. CDR1 and CDR2 from the germline V gene are MGHDK and SYGVNS. The CDR3 extends over 17 amino acids. The CDR3 sequence is CASSTDSSGTGRNGYTF. CDR3 DNA sequence: TGTGCCAGCAGTACAGATTCCTCCGGGACAGGGAGGAATGGCTACACCTTC.

The V gene is TRBV12-3 or TRBV12-4, the J gene TRBJ1-5, with D perhaps matching TRBD1 (6 bases). Trimming removed 4 bases from V and 3 bases from J, with 13 bases in between. The CDR3 totals 15 residues. The DNA of the CDR3 is TGTGCCAGCAGTTCCCCTACAGGGTCCAATCAGCCCCAGCATTTT. It yields the protein CASSSPTGSNQPQHF.

The rearrangement links TRBV9 to TRBJ2-1; D is ambiguous. The CDR3 covers 16 residues. Germline assignment: CDR1 SGDLS and CDR2 YYNGEE. Trimming cost V 4 bases and J 0 bases, with 14 bases left between them. CDR3 nucleotides: TGTGCCAGCAGCCCTATTAGGTGGGGCTCCTACAATGAGCAGTTCTTC. Its translation is CASSPIRWGSYNEQFF.

The chain links TRBV14 to TRBJ2-5, with TRBD1 matching 10 bases. The trim removed 5 bases at V and 3 bases at J, leaving 9 bases unmatched. CDR3 length: 16 amino acids. Germline lookup yields CDR1 SGHDN and CDR2 FVKESK. CDR3: CASSSRQGARKETQYF. DNA for the CDR3: TGTGCCAGCAGCTCCCGACAGGGGGCTCGCAAAGAGACCCAGTACTTC. Full variable domain (outside the CDR3, taken from reference TRBV14 and TRBJ2-5): EAGVTQFPSHSVIEKGQTVTLRCDPISGHDNLYWYRRVMGKEIKFLLHFVKESKQDESGMPNNRFLAERTGGTYSTLKVQPAELEDSGVYFCASSSRQGARKETQYFGPGTRLLVL.

The chain is built from TRBV20-1 and TRBJ2-5, with 7 bases fitting TRBD1. Germline CDR1 reads DFQATT; CDR2 reads SNEGSKA (reference sequence). The J segment lost 11 bases and the V segment lost 1 base, leaving 16 bases of the junction unmatched. This CDR3 spans 15 amino acids. CDR3 nucleotides: TGCAGTGCTAGAGTGGAGACAGGGACCTACAATGAGCAGTACTTC. It specifies CSARVETGTYNEQYF.

This clonotype was picked up a small number of times. V and J are TRBV6-1 and TRBJ1-4, with D unclear. V was clipped by 7 bases and J by 2 bases, with 11 bases between them. Germline CDR1 reads MNHNS; CDR2 reads SASEGT. The CDR3 is 14 amino acids. The CDR3 bases are TGTGCCAGCACGAGGGATCGGACTAATGAAAAACTGTTTTTT. Its translation is CASTRDRTNEKLFF.

The genes are TRBV7-2 and TRBJ2-5; 8 bases map to TRBD2. The CDR3 totals 13 residues. Germline CDR1 reads SGHTA; CDR2 reads FQGNSA. V lost 5 bases and J lost 7; bases outside the gene matches: 6. The CDR3: CASSPGLGGTQYF. The CDR3 DNA is TGTGCCAGCAGCCCGGGACTAGGGGGGACCCAGTACTTC.

The V and J genes are TRBV12-3 or TRBV12-4 and TRBJ2-7; 10 positions agree with TRBD1. The CDR3 sequence is 15 residues long. Losses at the gene ends were 0 bases for V and 2 bases for J; bases not matched to a gene: 1. The CDR3: CASSLATGGTYEQYF. The DNA of the CDR3 is TGTGCCAGCAGTTTAGCGACAGGGGGCACCTACGAGCAGTACTTC.

This chain links TRBV3-1 with TRBJ1-2, with a weak D call TRBD1 (5 bases). The germline gives CDR1 LGHDT, CDR2 YNNKEL (reference sequence). The CDR3 loop spans 15 amino acids. The ends were cut back, 1 base at V and 0 bases at J, with 9 bases in the middle. The CDR3: CASSQVGVANYGYTF. For the CDR3, the DNA is TGTGCCAGCAGCCAAGTAGGGGTAGCTAACTATGGCTACACCTTC. Full variable domain (outside the CDR3, taken from reference TRBV3-1 and TRBJ1-2): DTAVSQTPKYLVTQMGNDKSIKCEQNLGHDTMYWYKQDSKKFLKIMFSYNNKELIINETVPNRFSPKSPDKAHLNLHINSLELGDSAVYFCASSQVGVANYGYTFGSGTRLTVV.

The rearrangement uses TRBV15 and TRBJ2-5, with a weak D call TRBD1 (9 bases). Germline V CDR1 and CDR2: LNHNV, YYDKDF (reference sequence). V dropped 9 bases and J dropped 0 bases, with 20 bases sitting between them. The CDR3 loop spans 16 amino acids. CDR3 loop: CATASGGTGYQETQYF. The CDR3 nucleotides read TGTGCCACAGCCTCGGGAGGGACAGGGTACCAAGAGACCCAGTACTTC. Filled out from reference TRBV15 and TRBJ2-5, the complete variable domain reads DAMVIQNPRYQVTQFGKPVTLSCSQTLNHNVMYWYQQKSSQAPKLLFHYYDKDFNNEADTPDNFQSRRPNTSFCFLDIRSPGLGDTAMYLCATASGGTGYQETQYFGPGTRLLVL.

This clonotype was counted only a few times. The rearrangement joins TRBV12-3 or TRBV12-4 to TRBJ2-3; D unresolved. With 3 bases removed from V and 1 base from J, the gap between germline ends came to 11 bases. This CDR3 region has 15 residues. The CDR3 spells CASSFKRAGTDTQYF. The CDR3 DNA follows: TGTGCCAGCAGTTTCAAGAGAGCAGGCACAGATACGCAGTATTTT.

The rearrangement links TRBV12-3 or TRBV12-4 to TRBJ1-6; weak D call: TRBD1 (6 bases). The V gene lost 2 bases and the J gene lost 7 bases, with 12 bases spanning the gap. This CDR3 region has 15 residues. CDR3 sequence: CASSLRGQSNSPLHF. CDR3 nucleotide sequence: TGTGCCAGCAGTTTACGAGGACAGTCCAATTCACCCCTCCACTTT.

A few counts support this clonotype. CDR3 sequence reads: CASSLQTGGGYGYTF. DNA for the CDR3: TGTGCCAGCAGTCTACAGACAGGGGGGGGCTATGGCTACACCTTC. The rearrangement links TRBV27 to TRBJ1-2, with 9 bases aligning to TRBD1. J lost 4 bases, V lost 5 bases, and 8 bases had no gene match. Per germline, CDR1 MNHEY and CDR2 SMNVEV (reference sequence). The CDR3 has 15 amino acids.

This chain uses TRBV5-1 with TRBJ2-3, with 9 bases identical to TRBD1. The CDR3 has 16 amino acids. V was pared by 4 bases and J by 7 bases, with 13 bases of the junction left unmatched. Germline V gene lookup returns CDR1 SGHRS and CDR2 YFSETQ. CDR3 DNA sequence: TGCGCCAGCAGCCTCGGGACAGGGCCCCCCTTGAATACGCAGTATTTT. Its translation: CASSLGTGPPLNTQYF. The full variable domain, rest sourced from reference TRBV5-1 and TRBJ2-3, is KAGVTQTPRYLIKTRGQQVTLSCSPISGHRSVSWYQQTPGQGLQFLFEYFSETQRNKGNFPGRFSGRQFSNSRSEMNVSTLELGDSALYLCASSLGTGPPLNTQYFGPGTRLTVL.

V usage is TRBV29-1 and J usage is TRBJ1-1; D gene uncertain. The CDR3 consists of 12 residues. Germline CDR1 and CDR2: SQVTM and ANQGSEA. The V and J ends lost 7 bases and 0 bases respectively, with 9 bases between them. The CDR3 spells CSAFDMNTEAFF. The CDR3 DNA is TGCAGCGCCTTCGACATGAACACTGAAGCTTTCTTT. Drawing the rest from reference TRBV29-1 and TRBJ1-1, the complete variable domain is SAVISQKPSRDICQRGTSLTIQCQVDSQVTMMFWYRQQPGQSLTLIATANQGSEATYESGFVIDKFPISRPNLTFSTLTVSNMSPEDSSIYLCSAFDMNTEAFFGQGTRLTVV.

The chain couples TRBV25-1 to TRBJ2-4; D unresolved. The J call may be mistaken, given a closer DNA end match to TRBJ2-7. Germline V gene data show CDR1 as MGHDK and CDR2 as SYGVNS. The CDR3 extends over 14 amino acids. CDR3 sequence reads: CASRTHGPYYEQYF. CDR3 nucleotide sequence: TGTGCCAGCAGAACCCATGGGCCCTACTACGAGCAGTACTTC.

A note on this clonotype: This could be a read error, since a much larger clone is one nucleotide away. The V and J genes are TRBV20-1 and TRBJ1-1, with unresolved D. The CDR3 is 13 residues long. V was shortened by 6 bases and J by 4 bases, with 15 bases between the two germline ends. CDR1 and CDR2 (germline): DFQATT, SNEGSKA (reference sequence). The CDR3 sequence: CSALGRSGTEAFF. In DNA, the CDR3 is TGCAGTGCCCTGGGCAGGAGCGGCACTGAAGCTTTCTTT.

V is TRBV12-3 or TRBV12-4 and J is TRBJ2-5; 8 bases align to TRBD1. The DNA end favors TRBJ2-7, so the J call may be wrong. The CDR3 length is 14 residues. The CDR3 DNA follows: TGTGCCAGCAGTGTAGGGGACAGGCTTTCCGAGCAGTACTTC. Protein: CASSVGDRLSEQYF.

CDR3 region: CASSGSGAFTDTQHF. CDR3 DNA: TGTGCCAGCAGCGGTAGCGGGGCGTTCACAGATACGCAGCATTTT. The chain couples TRBV11-2 to TRBJ2-3; the D gene is possibly TRBD1 (5 bases). The J call may be wrong; the DNA end is better matched by TRBJ1-5. From germline, CDR1 is SGHAT and CDR2 FQNNGV. The CDR3 covers 15 residues.

The chain links TRBV5-1 to TRBJ2-1, with 8 nucleotides matching TRBD2. Trimming removed 5 bases from V and 0 bases from J; junction bases left unmatched: 7. Germline CDR1 is SGHRS and CDR2 is YFSETQ. This CDR3 has 16 residues. CDR3 loop: CASSSSGLSSYNEQFF. The DNA of the CDR3 is TGCGCCAGCAGTTCTAGCGGGCTTAGCTCCTACAATGAGCAGTTCTTC. Full variable domain (missing parts from reference TRBV5-1 and TRBJ2-1): KAGVTQTPRYLIKTRGQQVTLSCSPISGHRSVSWYQQTPGQGLQFLFEYFSETQRNKGNFPGRFSGRQFSNSRSEMNVSTLELGDSALYLCASSSSGLSSYNEQFFGPGTRLTVL.